Each of the 14 T cell receptor beta chains below was sequenced from the same sample in a study of OX40 agonist ivuxolimab in advanced cancers. The data were produced by immunoSEQ multiplex PCR, yet TCRdb's version contains in-frame clones alone and is incomplete. The sample yields 73,000 or so clones, under 90% seen once. Specimen: CD4+ or CD8+ T cells sorted from blood, collected in a trial of the OX40 agonist ivuxolimab. The receptors derive from an adult with an advanced solid tumor such as melanoma, head and neck, liver or kidney cancer.

V gene TRBV5-6 combines with J gene TRBJ1-1, with no clear D. The CDR3 runs to 14 residues. V lost 3 bases and J 5 bases, leaving 14 bases between the germline ends. Per the germline V gene, CDR1 is SGHDT and CDR2 is YYEEEE. CDR3 coding DNA: TGTGCCAGCAGCTCGGAGGGTAAGAAGACTGAAGCTTTCTTT. Translation: CASSSEGKKTEAFF.

The chain employs TRBV5-4 and TRBJ2-7, with a tentative D call TRBD1 (6 bases). With 4 bases removed from V and 4 bases from J, the gap between germline ends came to 21 bases. This CDR3 has 16 amino acids. Germline V lookup: CDR1 SGHNT, CDR2 YYREEE (reference sequence). In nucleotides, the CDR3 is TGTGCCAGCAGCCCAAAGGGACAACGACATCTTTACGAGCAGTACTTC. Translating it yields CASSPKGQRHLYEQYF. The entire variable domain, with the rest obtained from reference TRBV5-4 and TRBJ2-7, is as follows: ETGVTQSPTHLIKTRGQQVTLRCSSQSGHNTVSWYQQALGQGPQFIFQYYREEENGRGNFPPRFSGLQFPNYSSELNVNALELDDSALYLCASSPKGQRHLYEQYFGPGTRLTVT.

CDR3 amino acids: CASSVGLAGASTDTQYF. In nucleotides, the CDR3 is TGTGCCAGCAGCGTAGGTCTAGCGGGGGCTAGCACAGATACGCAGTATTTT. The chain carries TRBV9 and TRBJ2-3, with TRBD2 matching 10 bases. Germline V lookup: CDR1 SGDLS, CDR2 YYNGEE. V dropped 0 bases and J dropped 0; count of bases not matched to a gene: 4. The CDR3 contains 17 residues.

The rearrangement uses TRBV4-2 and TRBJ1-1, with 7 nucleotides matching TRBD1. J lost 1 base, V lost 0 bases, and 8 bases had no gene match. The CDR3 has 17 amino acids. Looked up from germline, CDR1 is LGHNA and CDR2 is YNFKEQ. CDR3 region: CASSQEGTGAQNTEAFF. The CDR3, as DNA: TGTGCCAGCAGCCAAGAGGGTACAGGGGCCCAGAACACTGAAGCTTTCTTT.

This clone was counted between two and nine times. The genes are TRBV15 and TRBJ2-7; 14 bases fit TRBD2. The V segment lost 0 bases and the J segment 2 bases; nucleotides outside the gene matches: 15. CDR1 and CDR2 from the germline V gene are LNHNV and YYDKDF (reference sequence). This CDR3 has 21 residues. The CDR3 spells CATSRDRSGTSGGPKPYEQYF. The CDR3 coding sequence is TGTGCCACCAGCAGAGATCGGTCTGGGACTAGCGGGGGCCCCAAACCCTACGAGCAGTACTTC.

The chain uses TRBV29-1 and TRBJ1-2; D uncertain. The CDR3 loop spans 15 amino acids. Trimming left V 6 bases short and J 5 bases short, with 22 bases between. The V gene's germline CDR1 is SQVTM and CDR2 ANQGSEA. CDR3 coding DNA: TGCAGCGTCCTACTAAAAGGACGGGGTGGTTATGGCTACACCTTC. As protein: CSVLLKGRGGYGYTF.

This chain connects TRBV10-3 to TRBJ1-5; weak D call: TRBD1 (6 bases). In germline, CDR1 is ENHRY, CDR2 SYGVKD. This CDR3 spans 16 amino acids. Trimming shortened V by 2 bases and J by 0 bases, and 11 bases separated the two germline ends. The DNA for the CDR3 is TGTGCCATCAGTGAGGGGGGGGCTTATAGCAATCAGCCCCAGCATTTT. Its translation is CAISEGGAYSNQPQHF.

In nucleotides, the CDR3 is TGTGCCAGCAGGTTTCACGAAGGTGCGGACACTGAAGCTTTCTTT. It translates to CASRFHEGADTEAFF. This sequence joins TRBV7-2 and TRBJ1-1; D ambiguous. CDR3 length: 15 amino acids. Germline assignment: CDR1 SGHTA and CDR2 FQGNSA. V lost 6 bases, J lost 3 bases, and 17 bases lay in between.

The V gene is TRBV4-3, the J gene TRBJ2-5; D is possibly TRBD1 or TRBD2 (5 bases each). Trimming took off 0 bases at V and 5 bases at J, with 16 bases between the two ends. This CDR3 has 16 residues. Germline V lookup: CDR1 LGHNA, CDR2 YSLEER. The CDR3 coding sequence is TGCGCCAGCAGCCAAGAGGGGATGGGGGTGGGGGAGACCCAGTACTTC. It yields the protein CASSQEGMGVGETQYF.

This clone has a handful of counts. V gene TRBV7-9 combines with J gene TRBJ2-7, with 7 bases fitting TRBD2. Germline trimming cut 4 bases from V and 3 bases from J; bases unmatched to any gene: 9. Germline loops: CDR1 SEHNR, CDR2 FQNEAQ (reference sequence). This CDR3 is 15 amino acids long. The CDR3 coding sequence is TGTGCCAGCAGCTCCTCTGGACTAGTAGGCTACGAGCAGTACTTC. As protein: CASSSSGLVGYEQYF.

CDR3 protein: CAWRRTGKIGEQYF. CDR3 DNA sequence: TGTGCCTGGAGGAGGACAGGGAAGATTGGCGAGCAGTACTTC. This chain joins TRBV30 and TRBJ2-7, with 8 bases fitting TRBD1. The CDR3 runs to 14 residues. Germline values: CDR1 GTSNPN, CDR2 SVGIG (reference sequence). With V trimmed by 3 bases and J by 6 bases, 10 bases remained unmatched.

J is TRBJ2-7 and V is TRBV11-1; D perhaps matches TRBD1 (6 bases). Germline CDR1 and CDR2: SGHAT and FQDESV (reference sequence). This CDR3 is built from 13 residues. V lost 5 bases to trimming and J lost 1 base, with 9 bases between them. The CDR3 sequence: CASSEGQSYEQYF. DNA for the CDR3: TGTGCCAGCAGCGAAGGACAGTCCTACGAGCAGTACTTC.

The chain carries TRBV23-1 and TRBJ2-1; 7 positions agree with TRBD1. TRBV23-1 falls under the ORF class, with uncertain function. This CDR3 spans 18 amino acids. With 1 base clipped from V and 0 bases from J, the junction kept 9 bases outside the gene matches. CDR3 sequence (DNA): TGCGCCAGCAGTCAATTACAGGGGCTCCCTAGCTCCTACAATGAGCAGTTCTTC. This translates into CASSQLQGLPSSYNEQFF.

This clone was counted once. The J gene is TRBJ1-4, the V gene TRBV4-3; D gene unclear. This CDR3 is built from 16 residues. Trimming pared 0 bases from V and 4 bases from J, leaving 12 bases between. Looked up from germline, CDR1 is LGHNA and CDR2 is YSLEER. The CDR3 DNA reads as TGCGCCAGCAGCCAAGATCCGGGTCTCCTTAATGAAAAACTGTTTTTT. Translating it yields CASSQDPGLLNEKLFF.